This T cell receptor beta chain was recorded in a study of blood T cell repertoires in COVID-19. Germline loops: CDR1 LNHDA, CDR2 SQIVND (reference sequence). The CDR3 loop spans 14 amino acids. Trimming took 7 bases from V and 5 from J, leaving 14 bases between them. This clone showed up just a few times. Only in-frame clones appear in the TCRdb table, and some are missing; sequencing was by immunoSEQ multiplex PCR. The sample contains roughly 150,000 clones, 65% to 85% of which appear only once. This receptor was identified in a middle-aged woman with acute COVID-19. The sample was PBMCs or T cells enriched from blood (not recorded which). The chain links TRBV19 to TRBJ2-2; D not certain. The CDR3 loop reads CASNAGSETGELFF. The CDR3 DNA reads TGTGCCAGTAATGCCGGGTCGGAAACCGGGGAGCTGTTTTTT.